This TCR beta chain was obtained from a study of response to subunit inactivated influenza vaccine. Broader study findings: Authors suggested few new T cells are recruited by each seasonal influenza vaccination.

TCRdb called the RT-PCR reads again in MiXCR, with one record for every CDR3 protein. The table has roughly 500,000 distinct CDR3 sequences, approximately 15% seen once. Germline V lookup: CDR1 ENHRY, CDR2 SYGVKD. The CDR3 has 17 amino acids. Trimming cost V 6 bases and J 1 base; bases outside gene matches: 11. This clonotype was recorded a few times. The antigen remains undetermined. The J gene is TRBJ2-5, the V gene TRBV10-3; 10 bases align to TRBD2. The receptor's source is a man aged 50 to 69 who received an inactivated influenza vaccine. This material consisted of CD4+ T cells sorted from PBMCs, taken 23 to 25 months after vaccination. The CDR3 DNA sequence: TGTGCCATCAGCGACTGGGCTAGCGGGAGTTCCCAAGAGACCCAGTACTTC. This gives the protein CAISDWASGSSQETQYF.